This TCR beta chain was obtained from a study of T cells after yellow fever vaccination. Study-wide background: Any fraction with a low cell number was prepared using SMART-Seq v4 Ultra Low Input.

Via MiXCR, TCRdb re-called the 5' RACE reads, giving one row per CDR3 protein. The sample contains about 330,000 distinct CDR3 sequences, 4.1% of which appear only once. Study-wide results and limits: Clonotypes found in both CD4 and CD8 compartments made up a small share. Reappearance after the booster was observed for most primary-vaccination clones (around 96% CD4, almost 90% CD8).

This clonotype was detected a few times. What it binds is unknown. The TCR sequence derives from a man aged 18 to 30 who received the YFV17D yellow fever vaccine. This sample comprised PBMCs, obtained 5 days after the yellow fever booster vaccination.

CDR3 region: CSAVGQGPYEQYF. The CDR3 region has the DNA TGCAGTGCTGTAGGACAGGGTCCCTACGAGCAGTACTTC. The V gene is TRBV20-1, the J gene TRBJ2-7; TRBD1 aligns across 8 bases. The CDR3 runs to 13 residues. The V gene end was trimmed by 5 bases and the J gene end by 2 bases; junction bases not matched to a gene: 5. Looked up from germline, CDR1 is DFQATT and CDR2 is SNEGSKA (reference sequence).